This passage covers 17 T cell receptor beta chains from one sample sequenced in a study of Ad26.COV2.S vaccination and SARS-CoV-2 variants. Treatment reported: about 20 received Ad26.COV2.S at low or high dose, single or two shots; about 5 received placebo; per-sample allocation not given. Samples were taken on day 63 after the first vaccine or placebo injection. Clones were sequenced by immunoSEQ multiplex PCR, and TCRdb holds only the in-frame ones, with some missing. In the table there are hundreds of thousands of clones, about 89% of which are singletons. Sequenced material: peripheral blood, taken in a trial of Ad26.COV2.S vaccine versus placebo. These TCRs come from a person between 18 and 65 years old who received the Ad26.COV2.S COVID-19 vaccine or a placebo.

V is TRBV19 and J is TRBJ1-4; 8 bases are shared with TRBD1. J gave up 5 bases and V 10 bases, and 3 bases lay outside the gene matches. The germline V gene encodes CDR1 LNHDA and CDR2 SQIVND (reference sequence). This CDR3 is 12 amino acids long. CDR3 coding DNA: TGTGCCACCAGACAGGGGAATGAAAAACTGTTTTTT. Translated, it gives CATRQGNEKLFF.

The chain employs TRBV6-5 and TRBJ1-2; TRBD1 aligns across 10 bases. Germline lookup yields CDR1 MNHEY and CDR2 SVGAGI. The V gene end was trimmed by 2 bases and the J gene end by 4 bases; junction bases not matched to a gene: 4. The CDR3 contains 15 residues. CDR3 DNA sequence: TGTGCCAGCAGTTACAGGACAGGGGGAGGCTATGGCTACACCTTC. Its translation is CASSYRTGGGYGYTF.

Of note for this clone: One end of the junction is discordant with germline, which a read error may explain. V gene TRBV4-1 combines with J gene TRBJ2-3; D may be TRBD1 or TRBD2 (5 bases each). The CDR3 spans 14 residues. Germline-derived CDR1 and CDR2 are MGHRA and YSYEKL. CDR3 nucleotide sequence: TGCGCCAGCAGCGAAGACGGGGCTTCGGGTACGCAGTATTTT. Encoded protein: CASSEDGASGTQYF.

This clone was counted a single time. The V call is TRBV19, the J call TRBJ1-1; D unclear. The V end lost 0 bases, the J end lost 4 bases, and 6 bases lay between the germline ends. This CDR3 spans 13 amino acids. From germline, CDR1 is LNHDA and CDR2 SQIVND (reference sequence). CDR3 coding DNA: TGTGCCAGTAGTATAGAGAAGAGCACTGAAGCTTTCTTT. Protein sequence: CASSIEKSTEAFF.

This clone was seen only a few times. The V and J genes are TRBV6-5 and TRBJ2-2; perhaps TRBD2 as D (5 bases). Trimming took 10 bases from V and 5 from J, leaving 8 bases between them. CDR3 length: 11 amino acids. Per the germline V gene, CDR1 is MNHEY and CDR2 is SVGAGI. The CDR3: CATSGTGELFF. The CDR3 region has the DNA TGTGCCACCAGCGGTACCGGGGAGCTGTTTTTT.

The rearrangement uses TRBV28 and TRBJ1-2; D is possibly TRBD1 (5 bases). Trimming took 2 bases from V and 8 from J, leaving 18 bases between them. Germline V gene lookup returns CDR1 MDHEN and CDR2 SYDVKM. This CDR3 contains 15 residues. The CDR3, as DNA: TGTGCCAGCAGTTTAATGGGACGCTTCGTGGGGGGCTACACCTTC. It yields the protein CASSLMGRFVGGYTF.

The rearrangement links TRBV7-9 to TRBJ2-7, with D perhaps assigned TRBD1 or TRBD2 (5 bases each). Germline CDR1 and CDR2: SEHNR and FQNEAQ (reference sequence). The CDR3 has 13 residues. Trimming took 3 bases from V and 9 from J, leaving 15 bases between them. The CDR3 sequence: CASSFGSGTGQYF. CDR3 in DNA: TGTGCCAGCAGCTTCGGATCCGGGACCGGGCAGTACTTC.

The chain joins TRBV15 to TRBJ2-5; 8 nucleotides align to TRBD2. J was trimmed by 0 bases and V by 0 bases; bases with no gene match: 12. CDR3 length: 19 amino acids. Germline loops: CDR1 LNHNV, CDR2 YYDKDF (reference sequence). The CDR3 protein is CATSRDPLSAGGYQETQYF. Written as DNA, the CDR3 is TGTGCCACCAGCAGAGATCCCCTCAGCGCGGGGGGCTACCAAGAGACCCAGTACTTC.

Points on this clone: Other DNA sequences of this sample code for an identical CDR3. The rearrangement joins TRBV6-5 to TRBJ1-1; D is unclear. The germline V gene has CDR1 MNHEY and CDR2 SVGAGI. CDR3 size: 12 residues. Between the trimmed V and J ends, which lost 5 bases and 2 bases, there was a span of 6 bases. In DNA, the CDR3 is TGTGCCAGCAGTCGGTCAAACACTGAAGCTTTCTTT. It encodes CASSRSNTEAFF.

This chain connects TRBV11-2 to TRBJ2-7, with 9 bases identical to TRBD2. Germline V gives CDR1 SGHAT, CDR2 FQNNGV. V was pared by 5 bases and J by 1 base, with 6 bases of the junction left unmatched. CDR3 length: 15 amino acids. The CDR3 sequence: CASSRTSGRSYEQYF. The CDR3 DNA is TGTGCCAGCAGCCGAACTAGCGGGCGGTCCTACGAGCAGTACTTC.

This chain links TRBV19 with TRBJ2-1, with unresolved D. The CDR3 runs to 17 residues. V lost 1 base, J lost 4 bases, and 17 bases lay in between. From germline, CDR1 is LNHDA and CDR2 SQIVND (reference sequence). Here the CDR3 reads CASSIGRAGVLYNEQFF. Written as DNA, the CDR3 is TGTGCCAGTAGTATAGGGAGAGCTGGGGTTCTTTACAATGAGCAGTTCTTC. Combining the CDR3 with reference TRBV19 and TRBJ2-1 gives the whole variable domain DGGITQSPKYLFRKEGQNVTLSCEQNLNHDAMYWYRQDPGQGLRLIYYSQIVNDFQKGDIAEGYSVSREKKESFPLTVTSAQKNPTAFYLCASSIGRAGVLYNEQFFGPGTRLTVL.

CDR3 residues: CASSYRGGSNQPQHF. Written as DNA, the CDR3 is TGTGCCAGCAGTTACCGGGGGGGTAGCAATCAGCCCCAGCATTTT. The rearrangement uses TRBV6-6 and TRBJ1-5, with D possibly being TRBD1 (5 bases). The germline V and J ends were trimmed by 2 bases and 0 bases, with 8 bases remaining between them. Germline V gene sequence: CDR1 MNHNY, CDR2 SVGAGI (reference sequence). This CDR3 has 15 amino acids.

The chain uses TRBV10-2 and TRBJ2-6; D call uncertain. The CDR3 is 17 residues long. Per the germline V gene, CDR1 is WSHSY and CDR2 is SAAADI. V was clipped by 3 bases and J by 0 bases, with 12 bases between them. CDR3 protein: CASSESINLSGANVLTF. Here the CDR3 DNA reads TGCGCCAGCAGTGAAAGTATAAACCTCTCTGGGGCCAACGTCCTGACTTTC.

A single count supports this clone. The V call is TRBV15, the J call TRBJ1-5; possible D gene TRBD1, 6 bases. Germline CDR1 LNHNV, CDR2 YYDKDF (reference sequence). This CDR3 has 15 amino acids. V was clipped by 0 bases and J by 0 bases, with 6 bases between them. The CDR3: CATSRETGSNQPQHF. The CDR3 nucleotides read TGTGCCACCAGCAGAGAGACAGGTAGCAATCAGCCCCAGCATTTT.

V usage is TRBV3-1 (or the pseudogene TRBV3-2) and J usage is TRBJ1-2, with 9 bases matching TRBD1. Germline V CDR1 and CDR2: LGHDT, YNNKEL (reference sequence). V was pared by 0 bases and J by 4 bases, with 6 bases of the junction left unmatched. This CDR3 is built from 16 residues. The CDR3 nucleotides read TGTGCCAGCAGCCAAGATGTGAGACAGGGGGTCTATGGCTACACCTTC. It encodes CASSQDVRQGVYGYTF.

CDR3 residues: CASSPLQGKDTGELFF. Here the CDR3 DNA reads TGTGCCAGCAGCCCCTTACAGGGAAAGGACACCGGGGAGCTGTTTTTT. V is TRBV11-3 and J is TRBJ2-2; D is possibly TRBD1 (6 bases). CDR1 SGHNT and CDR2 YENEEA come from the germline V gene. Trimming stripped 5 bases from V and 3 bases from J, with 16 bases between. This CDR3 has 16 amino acids. Variable domain in full (rest from reference TRBV11-3 and TRBJ2-2): EAGVVQSPRYKIIEKKQPVAFWCNPISGHNTLYWYLQNLGQGPELLIRYENEEAVDDSQLPKDRFSAERLKGVDSTLKIQPAELGDSAVYLCASSPLQGKDTGELFFGEGSRLTVL.

V and J are TRBV5-6 and TRBJ2-4; D is uncertain. The V gene's germline CDR1 is SGHDT and CDR2 YYEEEE. The CDR3 consists of 16 residues. The V and J ends lost 3 bases and 0 bases respectively, with 13 bases between them. As DNA, the CDR3 is TGTGCCAGCAGCTCTCCGGGCCATTTAGCCAAAAACATTCAGTACTTC. It yields the protein CASSSPGHLAKNIQYF.